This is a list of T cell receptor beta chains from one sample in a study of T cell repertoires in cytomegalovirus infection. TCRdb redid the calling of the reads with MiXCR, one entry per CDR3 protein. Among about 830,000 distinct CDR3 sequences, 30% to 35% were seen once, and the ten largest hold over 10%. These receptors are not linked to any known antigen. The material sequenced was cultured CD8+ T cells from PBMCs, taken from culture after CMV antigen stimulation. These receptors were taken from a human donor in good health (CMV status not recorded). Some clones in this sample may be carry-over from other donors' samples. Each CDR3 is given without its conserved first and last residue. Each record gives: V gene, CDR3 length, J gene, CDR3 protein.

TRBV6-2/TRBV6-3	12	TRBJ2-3	ASSWTLASDTQY
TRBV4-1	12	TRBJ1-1	ASSQGGIETEAF
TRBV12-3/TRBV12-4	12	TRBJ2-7	ASSREGSSYEQY
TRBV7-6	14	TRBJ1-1	ASSFSPGRGDTEAF
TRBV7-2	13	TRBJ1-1	ASSLDREYDTEAF
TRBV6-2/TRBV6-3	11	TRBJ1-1	ASCWGRGYEAF
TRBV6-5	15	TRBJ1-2	ASSSPGGGKTNYGYT
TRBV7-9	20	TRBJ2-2	ASSTNKLEPPTFPSNTGELF
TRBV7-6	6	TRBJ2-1	TNNEQF
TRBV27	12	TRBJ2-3	ASSTGISIDTQY